The 10 T cell receptor beta chains given below trace back to one sample, sequenced in a study of a mutant IDH1 vaccine in newly diagnosed glioma. TCRdb's copy holds only in-frame clones and misses some; the assay was immunoSEQ multiplex PCR. The sample shows some 48,000 clones, 70% to 80% of them seen only once. Their recognized antigens are unknown. Regarding time point: week 35, safety follow-up. A single vaccine dose contained 300 ug of mutant IDH1 20-mer peptide, and topical imiquimod was used with it. Here the sequenced sample was PBMCs, taken from a glioma patient whose treatment included an IDH1 peptide vaccine. These receptors all come from a man in his forties or fifties with glioma.

The gene calls are TRBV6-6 and TRBJ1-5; a weak D match, TRBD1 (5 bases). V lost 7 bases to trimming and J lost 6 bases, with 16 bases between them. Germline assignment: CDR1 MNHNY and CDR2 SVGAGI (reference sequence). The CDR3 loop spans 14 amino acids. Here the CDR3 DNA reads TGTGCCAGCATGACCGGGACCGCGGGTCAGCCCCAGCATTTT. It yields the protein CASMTGTAGQPQHF.

V usage is TRBV7-2 and J usage is TRBJ2-3; D possibly corresponds to TRBD2 (6 bases). The CDR3 is 18 amino acids. Trimming stripped 1 base from V and 4 bases from J, with 21 bases between. Per germline, CDR1 SGHTA and CDR2 FQGNSA. The CDR3 nucleotides are TGTGCCAGCAGCTTAGGGGCTTGGGAGGCAAACCCGGCAGATACGCAGTATTTT. It specifies CASSLGAWEANPADTQYF. Full variable domain (remainder filled in from reference TRBV7-2 and TRBJ2-3): GAGVSQSPSNKVTEKGKDVELRCDPISGHTALYWYRQSLGQGLEFLIYFQGNSAPDKSGLPSDRFSAERTGGSVSTLTIQRTQQEDSAVYLCASSLGAWEANPADTQYFGPGTRLTVL.

This chain links TRBV5-8 with TRBJ1-1; 9 bases match TRBD1. The V gene's germline CDR1 is SGHTS and CDR2 YDEGEE. This CDR3 is built from 15 residues. Unmatched junction bases numbered 8, after V lost 8 bases and J lost 0 bases. CDR3 loop: CASSGTGIMNTEAFF. For the CDR3, the DNA is TGTGCCAGTTCCGGGACAGGGATCATGAACACTGAAGCTTTCTTT.

This clone showed up just a few times. This sequence joins TRBV4-3 and TRBJ2-3, with 7 bases lining up with TRBD2. The CDR3 consists of 15 residues. The trim removed 4 bases at V and 5 bases at J, leaving 9 bases unmatched. Germline assignment: CDR1 LGHNA and CDR2 YSLEER. As DNA, the CDR3 is TGCGCCAGCAGCCCCGGGACTACCTCGGGAGATACGCAGTATTTT. Translation: CASSPGTTSGDTQYF.

The chain is built from TRBV7-9 and TRBJ1-1; weak D call: TRBD1 (6 bases). Germline CDR1 SEHNR, CDR2 FQNEAQ (reference sequence). Trimming removed 4 bases at V and 6 bases at J, with 15 bases between. CDR3 length equals 14 residues. The CDR3 nucleotides are TGTGCCAGCAGCTCCGGGACATTCGGGCCTGAAGCTTTCTTT. This translates into CASSSGTFGPEAFF.

The gene calls are TRBV5-4 and TRBJ2-7; 7 bases map to TRBD1. The V and J ends lost 7 bases and 3 bases, in that order; junction bases with no gene match: 7. Germline V gene lookup returns CDR1 SGHNT and CDR2 YYREEE (reference sequence). The CDR3 is 13 residues long. CDR3 in DNA: TGTGCCAGCGAGAGACAGGGAGTCTACGAGCAGTACTTC. Translated, it gives CASERQGVYEQYF.

This rearrangement joins TRBV27 to TRBJ1-6; no clear D. Germline CDR1 is MNHEY and CDR2 is SMNVEV (reference sequence). The ends were cut back, 2 bases at V and 7 bases at J, with 12 bases in the middle. The CDR3 consists of 15 residues. Written as DNA, the CDR3 is TGTGCCAGCAGTTTAACCGGGATAGGCAATTCACCCCTCCACTTT. It encodes CASSLTGIGNSPLHF.

This clone came up once. The V call is TRBV2, the J call TRBJ2-4, with D possibly TRBD2 on 5 matching bases. In germline, CDR1 is SNHLY, CDR2 FYNNEI. The CDR3 consists of 17 residues. Trimming shortened V by 3 bases and J by 3 bases, and 18 bases separated the two germline ends. This CDR3 reads CASSERSPHEGKNIQYF. The CDR3 DNA follows: TGTGCCAGCAGTGAGCGGTCGCCCCACGAGGGCAAAAACATTCAGTACTTC.

The V gene is TRBV11-2, the J gene TRBJ2-3; TRBD2 matches at 7 bases. J lost 0 bases, V lost 7 bases, and 4 bases had no gene match. CDR3 length: 14 amino acids. The germline CDR1 and CDR2 sequences are SGHAT and FQNNGV. The CDR3 is CASTREVSTDTQYF. In nucleotides, the CDR3 is TGTGCCAGCACCCGGGAGGTTAGCACAGATACGCAGTATTTT.

This clone was recorded only once. The chain has TRBV5-6 and TRBJ1-2; 12 bases are shared with TRBD1. This CDR3 is built from 17 residues. V lost 3 bases and J lost 6; bases outside the gene matches: 12. Looked up from germline, CDR1 is SGHDT and CDR2 is YYEEEE. The DNA for the CDR3 is TGTGCCAGCAGCTCTTATCCCGGGACAGGGGGCAGTCATGGCTACACCTTC. Residues: CASSSYPGTGGSHGYTF.